This TCR beta chain was captured by sequencing in a study of T cell responses to AZD1222 COVID-19 vaccine. This clone was seen only once. Its target is unknown. Sequencing was performed with immunoSEQ multiplex PCR; in TCRdb, only in-frame clones are kept and a portion is missing. This sample has roughly 120,000 clones; roughly 91% occur once, and the top ten carry approximately 3%. This CDR3 has 16 amino acids. CDR1 LNHDA and CDR2 SQIVND come from the germline V gene (reference sequence). V trimming: 8 bases; J trimming: 1 base; junction bases outside the gene matches: 5. General study findings and limits: Among the donors, most were white British and more were female, and clonal diversity was possibly underestimated. The study sampled repertoires only after the peak T cell response. Along spike, vaccine-associated CD4 TCRs were found throughout, with dominance at 160-218 and 743-854.

This specimen was peripheral blood, taken on day 0 of AZD1222 vaccination. V is TRBV19 and J is TRBJ2-2; 12 positions agree with TRBD2. This TCR came from an adult in good health. CDR3 protein: CASLRLAGVNTGELFF. CDR3 DNA: TGTGCCAGTCTCCGACTAGCGGGAGTGAACACCGGGGAGCTGTTTTTT. Together with reference TRBV19 and TRBJ2-2, the CDR3 gives the full variable domain: DGGITQSPKYLFRKEGQNVTLSCEQNLNHDAMYWYRQDPGQGLRLIYYSQIVNDFQKGDIAEGYSVSREKKESFPLTVTSAQKNPTAFYLCASLRLAGVNTGELFFGEGSRLTVL.